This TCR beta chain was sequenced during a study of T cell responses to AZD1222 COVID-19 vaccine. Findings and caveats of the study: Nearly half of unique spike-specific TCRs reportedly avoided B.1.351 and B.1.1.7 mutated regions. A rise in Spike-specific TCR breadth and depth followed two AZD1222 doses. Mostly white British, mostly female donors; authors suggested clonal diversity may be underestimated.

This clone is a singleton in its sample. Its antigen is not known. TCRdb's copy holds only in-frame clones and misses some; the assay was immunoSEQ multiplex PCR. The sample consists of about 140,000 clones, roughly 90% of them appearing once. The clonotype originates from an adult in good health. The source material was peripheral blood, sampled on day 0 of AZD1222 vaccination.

This CDR3 is CASRNTTWYGYTF. Written as DNA, the CDR3 is TGTGCCAGCAGAAACACCACTTGGTATGGCTACACCTTC. The V call is TRBV28, the J call TRBJ1-2; D remains unclear. Germline lookup yields CDR1 MDHEN and CDR2 SYDVKM. With 6 bases removed from V and 5 bases from J, the gap between germline ends came to 13 bases. This CDR3 comprises 13 residues.